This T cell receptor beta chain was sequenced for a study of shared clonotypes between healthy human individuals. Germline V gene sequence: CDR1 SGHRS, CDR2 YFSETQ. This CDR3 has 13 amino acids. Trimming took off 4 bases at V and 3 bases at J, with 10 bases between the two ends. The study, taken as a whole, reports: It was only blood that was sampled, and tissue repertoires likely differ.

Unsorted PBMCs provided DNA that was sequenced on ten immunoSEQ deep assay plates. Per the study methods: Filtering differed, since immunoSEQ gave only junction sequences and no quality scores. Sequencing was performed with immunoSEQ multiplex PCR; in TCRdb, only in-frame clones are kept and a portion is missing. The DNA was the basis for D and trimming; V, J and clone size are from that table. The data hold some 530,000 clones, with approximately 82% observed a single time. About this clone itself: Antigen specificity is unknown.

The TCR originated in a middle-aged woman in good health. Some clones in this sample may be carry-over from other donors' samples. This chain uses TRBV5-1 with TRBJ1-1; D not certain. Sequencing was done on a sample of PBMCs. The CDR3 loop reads CASSGVTDTEAFF. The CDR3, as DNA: TGCGCCAGCAGCGGGGTCACGGACACTGAAGCTTTCTTT. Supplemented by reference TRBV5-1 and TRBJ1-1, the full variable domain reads KAGVTQTPRYLIKTRGQQVTLSCSPISGHRSVSWYQQTPGQGLQFLFEYFSETQRNKGNFPGRFSGRQFSNSRSEMNVSTLELGDSALYLCASSGVTDTEAFFGQGTRLTVV.